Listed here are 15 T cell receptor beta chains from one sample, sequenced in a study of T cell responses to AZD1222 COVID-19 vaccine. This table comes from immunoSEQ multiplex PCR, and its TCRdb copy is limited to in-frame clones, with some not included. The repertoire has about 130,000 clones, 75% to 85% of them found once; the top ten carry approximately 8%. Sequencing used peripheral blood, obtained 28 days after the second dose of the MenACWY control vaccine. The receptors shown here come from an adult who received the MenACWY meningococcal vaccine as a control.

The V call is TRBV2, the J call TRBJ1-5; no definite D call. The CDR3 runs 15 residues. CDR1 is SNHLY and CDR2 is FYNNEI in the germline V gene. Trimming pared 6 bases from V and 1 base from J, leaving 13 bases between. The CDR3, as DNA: TGTGCCAGCAGGACCCGCGGTTCCAGCAATCAGCCCCAGCATTTT. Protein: CASRTRGSSNQPQHF.

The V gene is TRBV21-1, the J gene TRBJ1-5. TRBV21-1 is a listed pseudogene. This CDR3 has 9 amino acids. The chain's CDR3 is CAPHQPQHF. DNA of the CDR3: TGTGCCCCCCATCAGCCCCAGCATTTT.

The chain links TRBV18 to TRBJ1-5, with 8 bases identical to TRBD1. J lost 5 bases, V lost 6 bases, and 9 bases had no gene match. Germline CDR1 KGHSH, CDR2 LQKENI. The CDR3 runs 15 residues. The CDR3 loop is CASSPNQGADQPQHF. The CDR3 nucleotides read TGTGCCAGCTCCCCCAATCAGGGGGCGGATCAGCCCCAGCATTTT. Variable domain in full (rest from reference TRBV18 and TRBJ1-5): NAGVMQNPRHLVRRRGQEARLRCSPMKGHSHVYWYRQLPEEGLKFMVYLQKENIIDESGMPKERFSAEFPKEGPSILRIQQVVRGDSAAYFCASSPNQGADQPQHFGDGTRLSIL.

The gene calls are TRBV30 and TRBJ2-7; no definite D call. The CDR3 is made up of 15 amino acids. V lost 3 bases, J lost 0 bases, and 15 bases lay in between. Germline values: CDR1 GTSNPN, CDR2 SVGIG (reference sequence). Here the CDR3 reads CAWSLRRATSYEQYF. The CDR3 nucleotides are TGTGCCTGGAGCCTCCGAAGAGCGACCTCCTACGAGCAGTACTTC.

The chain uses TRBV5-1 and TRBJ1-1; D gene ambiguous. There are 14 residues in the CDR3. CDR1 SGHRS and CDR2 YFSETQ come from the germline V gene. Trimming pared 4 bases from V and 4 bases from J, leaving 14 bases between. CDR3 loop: CASSPAGPPTEAFF. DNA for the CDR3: TGCGCCAGCAGCCCAGCCGGTCCCCCCACTGAAGCTTTCTTT.

This CDR3 is CASSLELGTEAFF. The CDR3 DNA follows: TGTGCCAGCAGCTTAGAGTTAGGTACTGAAGCTTTCTTT. The V gene is TRBV7-9, the J gene TRBJ1-1; no clear D. CDR1 and CDR2 from the germline V gene are SEHNR and FQNEAQ (reference sequence). V lost 1 base, J lost 5 bases, and 8 bases lay in between. The CDR3 contains 13 residues.

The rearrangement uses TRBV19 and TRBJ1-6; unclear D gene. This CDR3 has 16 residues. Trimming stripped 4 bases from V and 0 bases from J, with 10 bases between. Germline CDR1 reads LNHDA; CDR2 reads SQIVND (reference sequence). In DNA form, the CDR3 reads TGTGCCAGTAGTAACCAGGCTAGCTCCTATAATTCACCCCTCCACTTT. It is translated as CASSNQASSYNSPLHF.

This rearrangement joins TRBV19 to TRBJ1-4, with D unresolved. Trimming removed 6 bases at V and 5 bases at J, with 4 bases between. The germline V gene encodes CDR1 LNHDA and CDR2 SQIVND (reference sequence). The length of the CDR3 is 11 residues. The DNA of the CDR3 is TGTGCCAGTAGGGGAAATGAAAAACTGTTTTTT. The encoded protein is CASRGNEKLFF.

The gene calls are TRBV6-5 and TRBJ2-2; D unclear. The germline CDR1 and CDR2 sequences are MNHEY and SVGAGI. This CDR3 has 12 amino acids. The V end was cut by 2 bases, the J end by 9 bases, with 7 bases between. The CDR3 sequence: CASSYDVRELFF. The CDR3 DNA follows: TGTGCCAGCAGTTACGACGTCCGGGAGCTGTTTTTT.

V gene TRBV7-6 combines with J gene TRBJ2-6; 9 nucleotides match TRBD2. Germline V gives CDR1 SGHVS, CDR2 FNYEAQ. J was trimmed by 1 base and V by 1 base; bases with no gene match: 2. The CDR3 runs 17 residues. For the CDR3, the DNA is TGTGCCAGCAGCTTAGGGCTAGCGGGGTCTGGGGCCAACGTCCTGACTTTC. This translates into CASSLGLAGSGANVLTF.

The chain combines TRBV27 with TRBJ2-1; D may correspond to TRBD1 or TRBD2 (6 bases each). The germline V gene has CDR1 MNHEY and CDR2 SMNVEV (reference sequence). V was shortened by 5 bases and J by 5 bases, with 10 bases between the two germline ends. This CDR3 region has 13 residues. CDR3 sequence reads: CASSGGTHNEQFF. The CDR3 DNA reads TGTGCCAGCAGTGGGGGGACACACAATGAGCAGTTCTTC.

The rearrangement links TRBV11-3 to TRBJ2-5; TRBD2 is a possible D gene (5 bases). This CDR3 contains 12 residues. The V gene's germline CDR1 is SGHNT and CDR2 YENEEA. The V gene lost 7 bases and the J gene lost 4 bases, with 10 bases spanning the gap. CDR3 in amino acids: CASTRRGETQYF. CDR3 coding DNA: TGTGCCAGCACCCGCCGGGGAGAGACCCAGTACTTC.

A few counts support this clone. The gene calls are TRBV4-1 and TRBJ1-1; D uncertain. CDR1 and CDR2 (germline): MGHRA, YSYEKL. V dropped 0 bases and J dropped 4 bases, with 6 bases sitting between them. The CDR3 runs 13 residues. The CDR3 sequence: CASSQDKATEAFF. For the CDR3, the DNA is TGCGCCAGCAGCCAAGATAAGGCCACTGAAGCTTTCTTT.

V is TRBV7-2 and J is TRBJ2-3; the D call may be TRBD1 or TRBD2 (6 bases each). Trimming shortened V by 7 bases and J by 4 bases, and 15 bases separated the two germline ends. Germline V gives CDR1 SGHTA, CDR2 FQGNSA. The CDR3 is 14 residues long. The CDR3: CASMATRGADTQYF. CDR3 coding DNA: TGTGCCAGCATGGCGACTAGGGGGGCAGATACGCAGTATTTT.

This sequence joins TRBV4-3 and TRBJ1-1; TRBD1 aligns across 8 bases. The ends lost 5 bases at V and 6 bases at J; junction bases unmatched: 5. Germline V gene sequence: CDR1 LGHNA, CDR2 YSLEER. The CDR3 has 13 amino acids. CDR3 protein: CASSWDRPSEAFF. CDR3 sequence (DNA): TGCGCCAGCAGCTGGGACAGGCCCTCTGAAGCTTTCTTT.